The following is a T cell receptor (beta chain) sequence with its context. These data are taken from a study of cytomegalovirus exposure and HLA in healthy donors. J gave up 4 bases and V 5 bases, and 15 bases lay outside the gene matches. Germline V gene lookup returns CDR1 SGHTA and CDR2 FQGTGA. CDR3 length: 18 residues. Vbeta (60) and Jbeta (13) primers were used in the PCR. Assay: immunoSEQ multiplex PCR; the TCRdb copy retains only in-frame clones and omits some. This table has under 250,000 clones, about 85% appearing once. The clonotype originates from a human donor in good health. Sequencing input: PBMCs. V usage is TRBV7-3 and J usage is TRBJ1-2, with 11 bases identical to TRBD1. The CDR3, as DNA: TGTGCCAGCAGCAGCGTAGGACAGGGGGCCCTCCCCCTCTATGGCTACACCTTC. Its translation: CASSSVGQGALPLYGYTF.